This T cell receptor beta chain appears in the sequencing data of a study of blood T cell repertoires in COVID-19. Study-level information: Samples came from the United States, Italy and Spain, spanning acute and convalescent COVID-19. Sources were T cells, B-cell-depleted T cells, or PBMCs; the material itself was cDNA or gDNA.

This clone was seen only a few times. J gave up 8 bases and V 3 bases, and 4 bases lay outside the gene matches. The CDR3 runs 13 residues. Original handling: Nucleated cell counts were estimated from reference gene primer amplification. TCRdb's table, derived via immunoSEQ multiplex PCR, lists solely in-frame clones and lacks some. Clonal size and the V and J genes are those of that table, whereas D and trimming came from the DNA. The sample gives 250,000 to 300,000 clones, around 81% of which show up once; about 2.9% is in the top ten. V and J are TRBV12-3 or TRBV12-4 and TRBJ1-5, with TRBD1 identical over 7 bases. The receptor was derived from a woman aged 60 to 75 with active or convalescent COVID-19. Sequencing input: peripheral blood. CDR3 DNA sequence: TGTGCCAGCAGTTTCGGCCAGGGGGAGCCCCAGCATTTT. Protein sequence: CASSFGQGEPQHF.